This T cell receptor (beta chain) was observed in a study of blood T cell repertoires in COVID-19. Study-wide context: The study drew acute and convalescent COVID-19 samples from the United States, Italy and Spain.

The CDR3 runs 12 residues. V gave up 4 bases and J gave up 13 bases; unmatched junction bases: 6. Germline CDR1 is LGHDT and CDR2 is YNNKEL (reference sequence). This clone is a singleton in its sample. As processed by the authors: Using reference gene primer amplification, nucleated cell counts were estimated. Generated by immunoSEQ multiplex PCR, the TCRdb table keeps only in-frame clones and is missing some. D and trimming were read from the DNA, whereas the V and J calls and clone size are those reported in that table. The sample yields around 20,000 clones, approximately 95% seen once. The chain couples TRBV3-1 (or the pseudogene TRBV3-2) to TRBJ2-1; 8 bases are shared with TRBD2. The material sequenced was peripheral blood. The source of this sequence is a woman aged 50 to 60 with active COVID-19. The DNA for the CDR3 is TGTGCCAGCAGCCTCCGACGGACTAGCCAGTTCTTC. Amino acids: CASSLRRTSQFF.